The entry below describes one TCR beta chain. Its antigen is unknown. This CDR3 region has 16 residues. Trimming took 1 base from V and 3 from J; bases not matched to a gene: 3. Germline CDR1 is SEHNR and CDR2 is FQNEAQ (reference sequence). The data are from a study of T cell responses to AZD1222 COVID-19 vaccine. Overall study: Whether given at about 4 or about 12 weeks, second doses were pooled. General observations from the study: Spike-wide vaccine-associated CD4 TCRs dominated at 160-218 and 743-854. Baseline serology detected seropositivity in only 5 to 7 AZD1222 recipients.

Sequenced by immunoSEQ multiplex PCR; TCRdb stores in-frame clones only, minus some. The data show some 110,000 clones, with 85% to 95% seen just once and roughly 1.8% held by the top ten. The chain employs TRBV7-9 and TRBJ2-5; TRBD2 aligns across 12 bases. This sample comprised peripheral blood, obtained on day 0 of AZD1222 vaccination. The clonotype comes from an adult in good health. The CDR3, as DNA: TGTGCCAGCAGCTTAGGGACTAGCGGGACTAAAGAGACCCAGTACTTC. It is translated as CASSLGTSGTKETQYF.